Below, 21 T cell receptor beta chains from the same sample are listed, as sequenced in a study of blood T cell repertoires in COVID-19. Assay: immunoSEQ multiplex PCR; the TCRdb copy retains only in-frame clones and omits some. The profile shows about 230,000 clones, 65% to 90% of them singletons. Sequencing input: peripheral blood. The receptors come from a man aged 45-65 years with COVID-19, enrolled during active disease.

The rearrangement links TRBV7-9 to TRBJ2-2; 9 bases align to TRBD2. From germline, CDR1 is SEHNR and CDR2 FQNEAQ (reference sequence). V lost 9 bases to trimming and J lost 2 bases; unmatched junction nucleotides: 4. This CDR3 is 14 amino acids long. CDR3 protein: CARTGLANTGELFF. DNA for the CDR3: TGTGCCAGAACGGGACTAGCAAACACCGGGGAGCTGTTTTTT.

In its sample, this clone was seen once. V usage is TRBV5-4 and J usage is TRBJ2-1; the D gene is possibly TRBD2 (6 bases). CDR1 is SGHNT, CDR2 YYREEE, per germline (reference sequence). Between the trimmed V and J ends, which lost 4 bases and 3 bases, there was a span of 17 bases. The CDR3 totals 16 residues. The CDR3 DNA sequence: TGTGCCAGCAGCCCCTCCCTAGCGCGGGACTACAATGAGCAGTTCTTC. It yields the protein CASSPSLARDYNEQFF.

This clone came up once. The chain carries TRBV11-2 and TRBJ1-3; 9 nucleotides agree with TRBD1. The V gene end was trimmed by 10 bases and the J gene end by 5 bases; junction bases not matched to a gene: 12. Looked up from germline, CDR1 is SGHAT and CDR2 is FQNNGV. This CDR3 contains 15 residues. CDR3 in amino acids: CAIKTAGQGRNTIYF. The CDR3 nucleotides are TGTGCCATCAAAACCGCGGGACAGGGACGAAACACCATATATTTT.

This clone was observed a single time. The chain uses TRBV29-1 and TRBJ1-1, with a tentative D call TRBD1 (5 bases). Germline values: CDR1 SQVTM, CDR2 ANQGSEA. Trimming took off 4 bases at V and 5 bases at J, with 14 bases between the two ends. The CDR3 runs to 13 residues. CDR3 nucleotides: TGCAGCGTTGGGGTAGGGGTCGGGACTGAAGCTTTCTTT. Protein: CSVGVGVGTEAFF. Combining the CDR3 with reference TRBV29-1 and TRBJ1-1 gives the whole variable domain SAVISQKPSRDICQRGTSLTIQCQVDSQVTMMFWYRQQPGQSLTLIATANQGSEATYESGFVIDKFPISRPNLTFSTLTVSNMSPEDSSIYLCSVGVGVGTEAFFGQGTRLTVV.

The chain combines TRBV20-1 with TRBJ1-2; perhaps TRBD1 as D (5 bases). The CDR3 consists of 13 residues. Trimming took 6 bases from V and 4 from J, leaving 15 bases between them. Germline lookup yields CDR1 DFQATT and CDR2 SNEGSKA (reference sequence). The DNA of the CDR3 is TGCAGTGCCAGTACGGGGGAGAGCTATGGCTACACCTTC. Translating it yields CSASTGESYGYTF.

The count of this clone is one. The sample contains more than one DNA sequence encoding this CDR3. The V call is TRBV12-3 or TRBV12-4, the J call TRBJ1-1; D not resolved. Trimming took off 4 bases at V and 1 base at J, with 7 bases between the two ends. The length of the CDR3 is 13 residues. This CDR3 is CASSSRGNTEAFF. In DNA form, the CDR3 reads TGTGCCAGCAGTTCGCGGGGGAACACTGAAGCTTTCTTT.

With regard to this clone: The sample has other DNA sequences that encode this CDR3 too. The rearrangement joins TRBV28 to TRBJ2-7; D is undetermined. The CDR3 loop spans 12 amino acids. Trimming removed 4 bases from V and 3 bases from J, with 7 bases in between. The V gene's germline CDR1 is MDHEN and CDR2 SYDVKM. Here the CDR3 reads CASSSLGYEQYF. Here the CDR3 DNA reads TGTGCCAGCAGTTCCCTAGGCTACGAGCAGTACTTC. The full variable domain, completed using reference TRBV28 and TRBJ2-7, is DVKVTQSSRYLVKRTGEKVFLECVQDMDHENMFWYRQDPGLGLRLIYFSYDVKMKEKGDIPEGYSVSREKKERFSLILESASTNQTSMYLCASSSLGYEQYFGPGTRLTVT.

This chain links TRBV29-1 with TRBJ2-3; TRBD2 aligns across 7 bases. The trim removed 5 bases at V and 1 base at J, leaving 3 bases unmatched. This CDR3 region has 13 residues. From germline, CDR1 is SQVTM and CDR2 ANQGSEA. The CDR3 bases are TGCAGCGTTCTGAGCGGGGGCACAGATACGCAGTATTTT. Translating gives CSVLSGGTDTQYF.

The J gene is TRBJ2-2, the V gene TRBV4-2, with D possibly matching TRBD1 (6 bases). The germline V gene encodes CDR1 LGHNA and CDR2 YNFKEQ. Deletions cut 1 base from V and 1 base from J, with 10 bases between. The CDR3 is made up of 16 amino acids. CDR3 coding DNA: TGTGCCAGCAGCCAAGTTGTCAGGGGGAACACCGGGGAGCTGTTTTTT. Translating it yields CASSQVVRGNTGELFF.

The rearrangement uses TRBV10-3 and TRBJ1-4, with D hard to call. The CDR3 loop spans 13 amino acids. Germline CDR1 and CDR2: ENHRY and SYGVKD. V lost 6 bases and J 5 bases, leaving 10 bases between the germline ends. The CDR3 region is CAIRPGPNEKLFF. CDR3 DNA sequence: TGTGCCATCAGGCCGGGTCCCAATGAAAAACTGTTTTTT.

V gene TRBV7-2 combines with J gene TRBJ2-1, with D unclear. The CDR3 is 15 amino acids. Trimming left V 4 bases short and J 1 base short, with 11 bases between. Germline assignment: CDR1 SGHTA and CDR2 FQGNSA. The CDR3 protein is CASSSTWSSYNEQFF. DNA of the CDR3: TGTGCCAGCAGCTCAACTTGGTCGTCCTACAATGAGCAGTTCTTC.

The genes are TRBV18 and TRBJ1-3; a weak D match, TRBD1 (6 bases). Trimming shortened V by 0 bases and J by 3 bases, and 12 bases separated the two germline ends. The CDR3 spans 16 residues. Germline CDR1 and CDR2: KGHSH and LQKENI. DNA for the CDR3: TGTGCCAGCTCACCACCCAGGGACATTTTTGGAAACACCATATATTTT. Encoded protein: CASSPPRDIFGNTIYF.

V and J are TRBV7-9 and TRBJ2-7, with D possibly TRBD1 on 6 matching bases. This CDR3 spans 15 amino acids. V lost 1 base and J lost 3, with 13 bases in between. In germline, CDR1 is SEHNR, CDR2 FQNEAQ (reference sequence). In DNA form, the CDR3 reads TGTGCCAGCAGCTTAGTCGGGGCAGGGGACTACGAGCAGTACTTC. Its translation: CASSLVGAGDYEQYF.

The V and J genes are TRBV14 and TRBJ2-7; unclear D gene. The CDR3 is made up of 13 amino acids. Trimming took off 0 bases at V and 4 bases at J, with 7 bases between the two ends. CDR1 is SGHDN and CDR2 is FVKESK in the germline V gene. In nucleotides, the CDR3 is TGTGCCAGCAGCCAAGAACTGGTTTACGAGCAGTACTTC. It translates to CASSQELVYEQYF.

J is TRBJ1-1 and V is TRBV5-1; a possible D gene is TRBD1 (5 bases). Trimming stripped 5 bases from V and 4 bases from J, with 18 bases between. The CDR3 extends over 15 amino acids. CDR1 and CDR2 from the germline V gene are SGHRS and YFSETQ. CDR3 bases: TGCGCCAGCAGTCAAATTGGGGGGTTCGGCACTGAAGCTTTCTTT. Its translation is CASSQIGGFGTEAFF.

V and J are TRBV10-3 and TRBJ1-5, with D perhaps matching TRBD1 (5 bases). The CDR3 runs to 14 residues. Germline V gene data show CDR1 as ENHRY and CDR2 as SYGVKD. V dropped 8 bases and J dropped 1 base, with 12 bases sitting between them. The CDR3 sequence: CAIAREESNQPQHF. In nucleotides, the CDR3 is TGTGCCATCGCCAGGGAGGAAAGCAATCAGCCCCAGCATTTT.

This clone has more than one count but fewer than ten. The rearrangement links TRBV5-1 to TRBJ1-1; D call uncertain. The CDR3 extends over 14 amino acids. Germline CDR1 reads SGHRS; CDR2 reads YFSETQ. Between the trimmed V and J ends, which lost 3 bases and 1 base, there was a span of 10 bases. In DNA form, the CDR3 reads TGCGCCAGCAGCTCCGCCCAGTCGAACACTGAAGCTTTCTTT. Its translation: CASSSAQSNTEAFF.

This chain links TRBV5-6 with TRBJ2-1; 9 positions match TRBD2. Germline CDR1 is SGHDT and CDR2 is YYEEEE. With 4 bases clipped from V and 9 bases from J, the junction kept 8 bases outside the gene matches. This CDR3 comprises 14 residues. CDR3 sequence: CASSATSGWVEQFF. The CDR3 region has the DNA TGTGCCAGCAGCGCAACTAGCGGGTGGGTTGAGCAGTTCTTC.

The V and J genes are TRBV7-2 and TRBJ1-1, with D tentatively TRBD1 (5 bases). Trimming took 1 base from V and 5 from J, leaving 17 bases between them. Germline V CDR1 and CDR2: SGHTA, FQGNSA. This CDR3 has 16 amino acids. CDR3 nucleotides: TGTGCCAGCAGCTTAGGAGCGCAGGGAGGGTGGACTGAAGCTTTCTTT. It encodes CASSLGAQGGWTEAFF.

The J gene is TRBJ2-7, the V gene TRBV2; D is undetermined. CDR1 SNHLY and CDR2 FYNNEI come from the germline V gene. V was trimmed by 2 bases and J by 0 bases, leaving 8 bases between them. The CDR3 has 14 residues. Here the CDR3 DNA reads TGTGCCAGCAGTGAAACGCAGGTCTCCTACGAGCAGTACTTC. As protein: CASSETQVSYEQYF.

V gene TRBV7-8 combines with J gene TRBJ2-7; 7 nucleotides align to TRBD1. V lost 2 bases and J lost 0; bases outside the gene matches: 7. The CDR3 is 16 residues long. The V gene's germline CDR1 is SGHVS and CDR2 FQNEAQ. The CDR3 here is CASSLLPDRSSYEQYF. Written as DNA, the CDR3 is TGTGCCAGCAGCTTACTTCCGGACAGGAGCTCCTACGAGCAGTACTTC.